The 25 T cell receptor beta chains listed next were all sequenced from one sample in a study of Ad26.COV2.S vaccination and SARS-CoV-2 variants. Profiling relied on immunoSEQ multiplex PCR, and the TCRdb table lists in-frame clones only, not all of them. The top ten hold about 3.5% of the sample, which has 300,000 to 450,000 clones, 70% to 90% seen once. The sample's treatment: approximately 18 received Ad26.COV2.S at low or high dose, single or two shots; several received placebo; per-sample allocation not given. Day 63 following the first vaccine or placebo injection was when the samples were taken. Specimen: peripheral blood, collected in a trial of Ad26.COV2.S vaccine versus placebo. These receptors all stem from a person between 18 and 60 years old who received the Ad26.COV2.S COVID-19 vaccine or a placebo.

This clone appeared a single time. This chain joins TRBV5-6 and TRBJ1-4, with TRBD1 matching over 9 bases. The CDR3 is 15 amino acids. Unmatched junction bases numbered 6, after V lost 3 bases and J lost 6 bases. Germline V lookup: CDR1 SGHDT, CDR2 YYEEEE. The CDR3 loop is CASSSEQGAYEKLFF. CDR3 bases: TGTGCCAGCAGCTCCGAACAGGGGGCTTATGAAAAACTGTTTTTT.

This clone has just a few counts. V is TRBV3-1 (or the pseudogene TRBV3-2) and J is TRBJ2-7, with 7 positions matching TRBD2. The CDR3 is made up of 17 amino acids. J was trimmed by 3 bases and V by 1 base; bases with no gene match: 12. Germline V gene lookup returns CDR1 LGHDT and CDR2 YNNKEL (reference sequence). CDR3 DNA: TGTGCCAGCAGCCAAGTACATAGAGCGGGAATTTACTACGAGCAGTACTTC. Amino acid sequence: CASSQVHRAGIYYEQYF.

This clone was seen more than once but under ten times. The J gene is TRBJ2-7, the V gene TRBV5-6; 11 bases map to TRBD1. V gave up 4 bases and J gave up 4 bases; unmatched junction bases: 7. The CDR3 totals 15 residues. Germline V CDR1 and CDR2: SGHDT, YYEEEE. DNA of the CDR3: TGTGCCAGCAGCCAGAACGGGGACAGGGGGTACGAGCAGTACTTC. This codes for CASSQNGDRGYEQYF.

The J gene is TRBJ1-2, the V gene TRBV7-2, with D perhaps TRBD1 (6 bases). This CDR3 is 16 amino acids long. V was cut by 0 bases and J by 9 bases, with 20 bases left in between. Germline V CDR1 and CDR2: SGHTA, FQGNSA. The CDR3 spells CASSLAFSLGGGSYTF. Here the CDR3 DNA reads TGTGCCAGCAGCTTAGCGTTTTCTTTAGGGGGGGGTAGCTACACCTTC.

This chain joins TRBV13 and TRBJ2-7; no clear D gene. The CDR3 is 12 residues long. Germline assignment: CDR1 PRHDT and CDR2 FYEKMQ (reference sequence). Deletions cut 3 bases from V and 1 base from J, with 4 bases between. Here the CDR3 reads CASSFGSYEQYF. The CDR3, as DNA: TGTGCCAGCAGCTTCGGGTCCTACGAGCAGTACTTC.

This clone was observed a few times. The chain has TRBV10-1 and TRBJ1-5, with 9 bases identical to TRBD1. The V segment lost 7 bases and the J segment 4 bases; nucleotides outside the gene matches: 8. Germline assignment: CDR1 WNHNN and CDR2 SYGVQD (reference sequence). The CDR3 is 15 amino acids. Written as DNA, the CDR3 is TGCGCCAGCACCAATGGACAGGGGAGGAATCAGCCCCAGCATTTT. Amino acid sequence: CASTNGQGRNQPQHF.

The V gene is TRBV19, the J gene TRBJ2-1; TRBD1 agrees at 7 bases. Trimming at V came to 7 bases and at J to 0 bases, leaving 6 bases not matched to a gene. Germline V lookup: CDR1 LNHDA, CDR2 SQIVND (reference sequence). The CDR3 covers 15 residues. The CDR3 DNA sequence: TGTGCCAGTACCCTGGGACAGAGCTCCTACAATGAGCAGTTCTTC. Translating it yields CASTLGQSSYNEQFF.

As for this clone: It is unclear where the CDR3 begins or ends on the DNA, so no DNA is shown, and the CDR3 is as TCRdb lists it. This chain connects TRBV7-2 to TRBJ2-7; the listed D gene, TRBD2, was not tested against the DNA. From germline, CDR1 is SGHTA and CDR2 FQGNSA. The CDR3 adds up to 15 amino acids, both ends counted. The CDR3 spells CASSLVGWASGARYF.

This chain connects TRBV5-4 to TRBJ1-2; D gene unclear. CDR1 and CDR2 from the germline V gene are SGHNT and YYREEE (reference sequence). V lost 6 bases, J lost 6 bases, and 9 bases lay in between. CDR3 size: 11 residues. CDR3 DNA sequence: TGTGCCAGCACCCTAGGACATGGCTACACCTTC. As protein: CASTLGHGYTF.

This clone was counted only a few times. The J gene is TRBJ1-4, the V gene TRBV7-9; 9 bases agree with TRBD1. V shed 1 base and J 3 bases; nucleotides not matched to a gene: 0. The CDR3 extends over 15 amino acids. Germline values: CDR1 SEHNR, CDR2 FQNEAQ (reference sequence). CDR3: CASSLDRGPNEKLFF. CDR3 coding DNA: TGTGCCAGCAGCTTAGACAGGGGGCCTAATGAAAAACTGTTTTTT. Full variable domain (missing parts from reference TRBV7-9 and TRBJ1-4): DTGVSQNPRHKITKRGQNVTFRCDPISEHNRLYWYRQTLGQGPEFLTYFQNEAQLEKSRLLSDRFSAERPKGSFSTLEIQRTEQGDSAMYLCASSLDRGPNEKLFFGSGTQLSVL.

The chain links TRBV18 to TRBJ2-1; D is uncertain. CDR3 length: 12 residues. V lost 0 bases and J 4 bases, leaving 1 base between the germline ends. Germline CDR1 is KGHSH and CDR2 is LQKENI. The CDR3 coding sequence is TGTGCCAGCTCACCACCGTACAATGAGCAGTTCTTC. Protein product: CASSPPYNEQFF.

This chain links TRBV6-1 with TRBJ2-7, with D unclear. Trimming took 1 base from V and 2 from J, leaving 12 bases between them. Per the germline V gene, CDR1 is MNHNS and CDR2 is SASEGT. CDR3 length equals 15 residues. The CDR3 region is CASSEGAPVPYEQYF. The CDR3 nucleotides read TGTGCCAGCAGTGAAGGTGCTCCCGTCCCCTACGAGCAGTACTTC.

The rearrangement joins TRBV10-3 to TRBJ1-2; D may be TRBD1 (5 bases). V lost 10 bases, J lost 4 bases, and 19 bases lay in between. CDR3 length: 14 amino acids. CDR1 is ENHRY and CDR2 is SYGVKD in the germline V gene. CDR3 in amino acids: CATQTEDRGYGYTF. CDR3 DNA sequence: TGTGCCACCCAAACGGAAGACAGAGGCTATGGCTACACCTTC.

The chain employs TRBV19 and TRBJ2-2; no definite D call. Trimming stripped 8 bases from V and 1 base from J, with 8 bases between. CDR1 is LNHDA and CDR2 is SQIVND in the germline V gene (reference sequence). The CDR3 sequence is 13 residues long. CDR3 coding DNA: TGTGCCAGTTGGGCACAGAACACCGGGGAGCTGTTTTTT. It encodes CASWAQNTGELFF.

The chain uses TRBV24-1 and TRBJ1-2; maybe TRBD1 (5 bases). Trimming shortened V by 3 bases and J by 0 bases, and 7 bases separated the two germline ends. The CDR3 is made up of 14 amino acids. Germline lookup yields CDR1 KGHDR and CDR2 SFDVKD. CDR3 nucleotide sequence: TGTGCCACCAGTGATGGGGGTCCTAACTATGGCTACACCTTC. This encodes CATSDGGPNYGYTF.

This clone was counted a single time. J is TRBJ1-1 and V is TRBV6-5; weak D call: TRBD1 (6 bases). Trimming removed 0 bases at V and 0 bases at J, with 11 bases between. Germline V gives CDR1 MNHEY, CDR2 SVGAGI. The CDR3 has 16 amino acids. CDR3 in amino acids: CASSYSIGQMNTEAFF. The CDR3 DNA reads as TGTGCCAGCAGTTACTCGATAGGACAGATGAACACTGAAGCTTTCTTT.

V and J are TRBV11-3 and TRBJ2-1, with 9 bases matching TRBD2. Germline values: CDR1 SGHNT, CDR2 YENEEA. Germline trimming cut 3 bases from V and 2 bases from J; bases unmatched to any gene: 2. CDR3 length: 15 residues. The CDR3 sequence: CASSFIAGAYNEQFF. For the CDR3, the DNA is TGTGCCAGCAGCTTTATAGCGGGAGCCTACAATGAGCAGTTCTTC.

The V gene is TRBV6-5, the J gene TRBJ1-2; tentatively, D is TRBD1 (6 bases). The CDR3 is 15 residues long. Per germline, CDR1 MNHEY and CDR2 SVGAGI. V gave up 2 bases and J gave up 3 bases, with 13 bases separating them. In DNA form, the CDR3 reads TGTGCCAGCAGTTACGTCGGACAGCATGACTATGGCTACACCTTC. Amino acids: CASSYVGQHDYGYTF.

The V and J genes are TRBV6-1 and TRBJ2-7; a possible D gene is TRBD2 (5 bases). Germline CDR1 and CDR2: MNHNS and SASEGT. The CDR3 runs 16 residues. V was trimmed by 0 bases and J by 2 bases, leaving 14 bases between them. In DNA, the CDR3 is TGTGCCAGCAGTGAAGCGCTCGGGGAATGGGCCTACGAGCAGTACTTC. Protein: CASSEALGEWAYEQYF.

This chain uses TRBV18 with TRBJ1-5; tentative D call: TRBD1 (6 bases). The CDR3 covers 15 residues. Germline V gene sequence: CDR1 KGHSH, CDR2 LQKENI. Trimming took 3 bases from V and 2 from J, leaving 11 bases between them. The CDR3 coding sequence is TGTGCCAGCTCACCCACCCGACAGGGCAATCAGCCCCAGCATTTT. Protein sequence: CASSPTRQGNQPQHF.

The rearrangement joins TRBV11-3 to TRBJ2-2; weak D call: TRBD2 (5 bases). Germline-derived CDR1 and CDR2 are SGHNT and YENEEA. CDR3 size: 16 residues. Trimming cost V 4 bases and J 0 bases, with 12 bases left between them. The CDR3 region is CASSSITSPNTGELFF. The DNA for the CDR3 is TGTGCCAGCAGCTCCATCACTAGTCCGAACACCGGGGAGCTGTTTTTT.

CDR3 residues: CASRASMGSVTEAFF. Written as DNA, the CDR3 is TGTGCCAGCAGGGCCTCAATGGGGTCAGTCACTGAAGCTTTCTTT. The rearrangement uses TRBV6-5 and TRBJ1-1; D unclear. The CDR3 loop spans 15 amino acids. Per germline, CDR1 MNHEY and CDR2 SVGAGI. The V end was cut by 6 bases, the J end by 4 bases, with 18 bases between.

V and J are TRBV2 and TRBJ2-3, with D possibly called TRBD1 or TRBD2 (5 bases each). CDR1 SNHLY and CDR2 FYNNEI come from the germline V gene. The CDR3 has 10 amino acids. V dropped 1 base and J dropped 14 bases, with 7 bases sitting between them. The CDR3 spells CASSEGGPYF. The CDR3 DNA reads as TGTGCCAGCAGTGAAGGGGGACCGTATTTT. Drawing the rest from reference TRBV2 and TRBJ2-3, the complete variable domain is EPEVTQTPSHQVTQMGQEVILRCVPISNHLYFYWYRQILGQKVEFLVSFYNNEISEKSEIFDDQFSVERPDGSNFTLKIRSTKLEDSAMYFCASSEGGPYFGPGTRLTVL.

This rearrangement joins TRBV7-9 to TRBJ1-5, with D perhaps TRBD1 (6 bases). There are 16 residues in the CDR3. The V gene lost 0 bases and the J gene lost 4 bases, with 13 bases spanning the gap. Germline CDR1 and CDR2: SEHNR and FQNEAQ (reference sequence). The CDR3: CASSLAQRGGNQPQHF. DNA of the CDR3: TGTGCCAGCAGCTTAGCGCAAAGGGGGGGAAATCAGCCCCAGCATTTT.

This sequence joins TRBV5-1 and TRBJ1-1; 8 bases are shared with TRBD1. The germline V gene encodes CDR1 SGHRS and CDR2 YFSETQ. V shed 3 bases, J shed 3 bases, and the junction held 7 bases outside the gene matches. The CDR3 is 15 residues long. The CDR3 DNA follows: TGCGCCAGCAGCTCCGGACAGGGCAGGGACACTGAAGCTTTCTTT. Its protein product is CASSSGQGRDTEAFF.